This TCR beta chain was sequenced for a study of control samples from healthy donors and cancer patients. In germline, CDR1 is SGHTA, CDR2 FQGNSA. The CDR3 consists of 11 residues. V was shortened by 4 bases and J by 4 bases, with 5 bases between the two germline ends. Sequencing used immunoSEQ multiplex PCR; TCRdb keeps in-frame clones, though not all of them. The table records roughly 69,000 clones, roughly 86% of them present only once. The receptor was derived from a woman in her forties or fifties with head and neck cancer. The chain couples TRBV7-2 to TRBJ2-7; D unclear. Sequencing input: PBMCs. The CDR3 loop is CASSSMYEQYF. CDR3 sequence (DNA): TGTGCCAGCAGCTCAATGTACGAGCAGTACTTC. Variable domain in full (rest from reference TRBV7-2 and TRBJ2-7): GAGVSQSPSNKVTEKGKDVELRCDPISGHTALYWYRQSLGQGLEFLIYFQGNSAPDKSGLPSDRFSAERTGGSVSTLTIQRTQQEDSAVYLCASSSMYEQYFGPGTRLTVT.